This T cell receptor beta chain appears in the sequencing data of a study of control samples from healthy donors and cancer patients. Sequencing used immunoSEQ multiplex PCR; TCRdb keeps in-frame clones, though not all of them. Of over 150,000 clones detected, around 90% appear once; the ten largest clones hold just over 1.4%. J was trimmed by 7 bases and V by 0 bases; bases with no gene match: 7. Germline CDR1 reads MNHEY; CDR2 reads SMNVEV (reference sequence). The CDR3 sequence is 17 residues long. This TCR came from a woman in her fifties or sixties in good health. Sequencing was done on a sample of blood. The V gene is TRBV27, the J gene TRBJ1-6; 9 nucleotides line up with TRBD1. This chain's CDR3 is CASSLSIQGAGNSPLHF. The CDR3 bases are TGTGCCAGCAGTTTATCGATACAGGGGGCAGGCAATTCACCCCTCCACTTT.